This T cell receptor (beta chain) emerged from a study of identical twins. Trimming took off 3 bases at V and 4 bases at J, with 15 bases between the two ends. The CDR3 consists of 16 residues. This clonotype came up many times. Its antigen is unidentified. Notes on the study in general: Less excess twin sharing appeared in beta out-of-frame sequences.

TCRdb recomputed calls from the 5' RACE reads with MiXCR, one row per CDR3 protein. The table includes 420,000 or so distinct CDR3 sequences, around a sixth detected once. The chain links TRBV12-3 or TRBV12-4 to TRBJ2-2; D is perhaps TRBD1 or TRBD2 (5 bases each). This sequence originates from a man aged 45-60 years in good health. Specimen: naive T cells sorted from blood. The CDR3 DNA follows: TGTGCCAGCAGTTTGGGGATGGGGGTGGTCACCGGGGAGCTGTTTTTT. Its translation: CASSLGMGVVTGELFF.